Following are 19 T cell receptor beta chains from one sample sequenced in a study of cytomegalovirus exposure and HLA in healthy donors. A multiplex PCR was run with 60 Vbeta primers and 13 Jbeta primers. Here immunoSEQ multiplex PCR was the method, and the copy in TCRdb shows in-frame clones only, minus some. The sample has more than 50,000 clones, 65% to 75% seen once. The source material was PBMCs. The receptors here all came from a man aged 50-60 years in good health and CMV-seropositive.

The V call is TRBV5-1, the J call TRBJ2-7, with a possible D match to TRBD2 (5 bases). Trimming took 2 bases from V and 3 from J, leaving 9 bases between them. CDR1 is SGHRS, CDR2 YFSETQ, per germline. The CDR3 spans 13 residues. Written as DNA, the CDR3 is TGCGCCAGCAGCTTAGGCAGCGGCTACGAGCAGTACTTC. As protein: CASSLGSGYEQYF.

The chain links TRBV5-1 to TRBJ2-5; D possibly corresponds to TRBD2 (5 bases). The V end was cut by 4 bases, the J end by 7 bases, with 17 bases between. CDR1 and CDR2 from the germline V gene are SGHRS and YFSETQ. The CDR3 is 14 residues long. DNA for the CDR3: TGCGCCAGCAGCCCCCGGACGGGGTCAACGACCCAGTACTTC. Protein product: CASSPRTGSTTQYF.

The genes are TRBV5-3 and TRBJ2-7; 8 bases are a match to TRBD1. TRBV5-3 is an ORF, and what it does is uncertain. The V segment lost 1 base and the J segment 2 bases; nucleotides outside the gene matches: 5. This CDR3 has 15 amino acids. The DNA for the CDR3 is TGTGCCAGAAGCTTGACTGGACAGGGTCCCTACGAGCAGTACTTC. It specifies CARSLTGQGPYEQYF.

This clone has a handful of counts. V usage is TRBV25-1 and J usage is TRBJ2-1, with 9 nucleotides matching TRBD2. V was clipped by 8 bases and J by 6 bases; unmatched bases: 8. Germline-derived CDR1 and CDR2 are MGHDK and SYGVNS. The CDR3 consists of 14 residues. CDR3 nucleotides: TGTGCCAGCGGAGGGAGCGGGGGGATCAATGAGCAGTTCTTC. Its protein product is CASGGSGGINEQFF.

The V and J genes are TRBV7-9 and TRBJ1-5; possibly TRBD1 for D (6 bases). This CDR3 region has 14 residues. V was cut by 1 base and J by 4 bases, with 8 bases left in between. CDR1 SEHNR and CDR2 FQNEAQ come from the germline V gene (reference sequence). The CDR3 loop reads CASSLGDTNQPQHF. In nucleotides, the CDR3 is TGTGCCAGCAGCTTAGGGGACACGAATCAGCCCCAGCATTTT.

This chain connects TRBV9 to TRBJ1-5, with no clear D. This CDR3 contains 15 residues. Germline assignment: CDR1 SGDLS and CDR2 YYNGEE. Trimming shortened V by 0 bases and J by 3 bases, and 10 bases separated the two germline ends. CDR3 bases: TGTGCCAGCAGCGTAGAGGCAGGTTACAATCAGCCCCAGCATTTT. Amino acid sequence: CASSVEAGYNQPQHF.

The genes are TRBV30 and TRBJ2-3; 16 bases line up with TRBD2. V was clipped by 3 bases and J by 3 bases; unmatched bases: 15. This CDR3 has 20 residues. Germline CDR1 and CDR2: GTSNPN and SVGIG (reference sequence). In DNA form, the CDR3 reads TGTGCCTGGAGGGCCCCGGGACTAGCGGGGGGGCCCTATATGACAGATACGCAGTATTTT. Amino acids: CAWRAPGLAGGPYMTDTQYF.

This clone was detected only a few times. DNA of the CDR3: TGTGCCAGCAGTTACGGACTAGCGGGTAGCTACGAGCAGTACTTC. Translating gives CASSYGLAGSYEQYF. The chain has TRBV6-7 and TRBJ2-7; 11 bases are shared with TRBD2. TRBV6-7 is placed among ORFs of uncertain function. This CDR3 has 15 residues. Unmatched junction bases numbered 3, after V lost 2 bases and J lost 3 bases.

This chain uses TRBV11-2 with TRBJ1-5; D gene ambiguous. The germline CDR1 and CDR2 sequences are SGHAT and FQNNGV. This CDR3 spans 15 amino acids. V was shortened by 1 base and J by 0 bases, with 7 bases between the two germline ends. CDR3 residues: CASSLGGNSNQPQHF. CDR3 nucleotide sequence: TGTGCCAGCAGCTTAGGAGGTAATAGCAATCAGCCCCAGCATTTT.

CDR3 loop: CASSMTGVGTDTQYF. CDR3 bases: TGTGCCAGCAGTATGACAGGGGTGGGGACAGATACGCAGTATTTT. The chain employs TRBV27 and TRBJ2-3, with TRBD1 matching over 8 bases. Germline CDR1 is MNHEY and CDR2 is SMNVEV (reference sequence). The V gene end was trimmed by 5 bases and the J gene end by 3 bases; junction bases not matched to a gene: 7. The CDR3 loop spans 15 amino acids.

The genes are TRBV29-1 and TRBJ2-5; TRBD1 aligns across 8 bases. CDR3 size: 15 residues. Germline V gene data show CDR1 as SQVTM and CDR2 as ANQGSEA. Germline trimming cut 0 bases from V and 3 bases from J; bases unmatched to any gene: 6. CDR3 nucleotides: TGCAGCGTTGAAGATCTGACAGGGGAAGAAGAGACCCAGTACTTC. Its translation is CSVEDLTGEEETQYF.

The DNA of the CDR3 is TGCAGCGTTGAAGATCCCGGGACCGGGGAGCTGTTTTTT. Translation: CSVEDPGTGELFF. The gene calls are TRBV29-1 and TRBJ2-2; D gene unclear. The CDR3 totals 13 residues. Germline V gene lookup returns CDR1 SQVTM and CDR2 ANQGSEA. V was pared by 0 bases and J by 5 bases, with 7 bases between.

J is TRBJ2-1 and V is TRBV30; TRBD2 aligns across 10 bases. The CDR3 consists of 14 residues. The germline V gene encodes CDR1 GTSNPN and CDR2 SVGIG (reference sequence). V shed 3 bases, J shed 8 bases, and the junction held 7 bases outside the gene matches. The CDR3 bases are TGTGCCTGGAGAAAAAGCGGGGGGGCAGATGAGCAGTTCTTC. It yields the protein CAWRKSGGADEQFF.

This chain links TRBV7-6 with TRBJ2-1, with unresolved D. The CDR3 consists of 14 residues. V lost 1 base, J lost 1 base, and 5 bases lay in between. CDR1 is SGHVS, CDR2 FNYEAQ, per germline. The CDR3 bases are TGTGCCAGCAGCTTAGGCGGTTCCTACAATGAGCAGTTCTTC. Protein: CASSLGGSYNEQFF.

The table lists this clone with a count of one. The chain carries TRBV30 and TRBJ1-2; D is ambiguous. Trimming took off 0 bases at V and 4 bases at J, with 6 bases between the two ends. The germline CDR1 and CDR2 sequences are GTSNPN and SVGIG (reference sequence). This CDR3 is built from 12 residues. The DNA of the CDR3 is TGTGCCTGGAGTGTAGGAGCCTATGGCTACACCTTC. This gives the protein CAWSVGAYGYTF. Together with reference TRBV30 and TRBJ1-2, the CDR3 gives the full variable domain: SQTIHQWPATLVQPVGSPLSLECTVEGTSNPNLYWYRQAAGRGLQLLFYSVGIGQISSEVPQNLSASRPQDRQFILSSKKLLLSDSGFYLCAWSVGAYGYTFGSGTRLTVV.

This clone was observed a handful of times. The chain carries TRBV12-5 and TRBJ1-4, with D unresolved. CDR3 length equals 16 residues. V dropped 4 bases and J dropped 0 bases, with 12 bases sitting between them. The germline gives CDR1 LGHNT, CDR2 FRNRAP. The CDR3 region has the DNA TGTGCTAGTGGTTCAAAGGAGCTTGCAACTAATGAAAAACTGTTTTTT. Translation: CASGSKELATNEKLFF.

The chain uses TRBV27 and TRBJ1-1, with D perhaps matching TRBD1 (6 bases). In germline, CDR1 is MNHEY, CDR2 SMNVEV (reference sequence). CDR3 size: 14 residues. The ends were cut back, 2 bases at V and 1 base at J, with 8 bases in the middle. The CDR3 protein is CASSLQGWNTEAFF. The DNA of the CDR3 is TGTGCCAGCAGTTTACAGGGGTGGAACACTGAAGCTTTCTTT.

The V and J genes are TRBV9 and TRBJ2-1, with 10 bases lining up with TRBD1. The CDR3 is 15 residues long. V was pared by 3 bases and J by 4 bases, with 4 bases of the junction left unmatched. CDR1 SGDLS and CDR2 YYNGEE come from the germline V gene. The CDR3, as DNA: TGTGCCAGCAGCGAGACAGGGGGCGAGTACAATGAGCAGTTCTTC. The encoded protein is CASSETGGEYNEQFF.

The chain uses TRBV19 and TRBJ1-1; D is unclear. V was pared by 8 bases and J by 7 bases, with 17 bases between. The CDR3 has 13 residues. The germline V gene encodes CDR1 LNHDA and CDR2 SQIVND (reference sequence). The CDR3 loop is CASSLTTGGEAFF. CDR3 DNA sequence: TGTGCCAGTTCTTTAACAACGGGTGGTGAAGCTTTCTTT. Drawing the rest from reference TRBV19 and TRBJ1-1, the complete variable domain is DGGITQSPKYLFRKEGQNVTLSCEQNLNHDAMYWYRQDPGQGLRLIYYSQIVNDFQKGDIAEGYSVSREKKESFPLTVTSAQKNPTAFYLCASSLTTGGEAFFGQGTRLTVV.